Listed below are T cell receptor beta chains from one sample, sequenced in a study of blood T cells in healthy people across ages. One entry per CDR3 protein, called by TCRdb with MiXCR from the 5' RACE reads. The table lists 900,000 to 950,000 distinct CDR3 sequences, 25% to 30% of them singletons. These data are also associated with another study on T cells of mothers and their children.

Sequenced material: blood. The source of these receptors is a woman aged 40 to 50 in good health. Each CDR3 is given with its conserved first and last residue. A D gene is named only where the DNA matches it firmly. Expanded clones get a size class; other rows say once, few or many, or leave the size out.

TRBJ2-4,TRBV6-2/TRBV6-3,many,.,TGTGCCAGCAAGACATCTCAGCTAGCCAAAAACATTCAGTACTTC,CASKTSQLAKNIQYF
TRBJ2-7,TRBV6-6,.,.,TGTGCCAGCAGTTACAGGCGTGACGAGCGGTACTTC,CASSYRRDERYF
TRBJ2-1,TRBV5-1,few,.,TGCGCCAGCAGGCCAAATGTTGACAATGAGCAGTTCTTC,CASRPNVDNEQFF
TRBJ2-7,TRBV5-1,once,.,TGCGCCAGCAGCTTGGCCAGGGAATACAGGGTGTACGAGCAGTACTTC,CASSLAREYRVYEQYF
TRBJ2-7,TRBV12-3/TRBV12-4,.,.,TGTGCCAGCAGCCCACGACTGGGGGCAGACGAGCAGTACTTC,CASSPRLGADEQYF
TRBJ2-3,TRBV7-2,few,TRBD1,TGTGCCAGCAGCTGGGCCGGGACAGGGGGCCCAGATACGCAGTATTTT,CASSWAGTGGPDTQYF
TRBJ1-1,TRBV4-1,.,.,TGCGCCAGCAGCCAAGGTGCAGTTATGAACACTGAAGCTTTCTTT,CASSQGAVMNTEAFF
TRBJ2-5,TRBV5-6,few,.,TGTGCCAGCAGCTACAGGGCCAGCGGAGAGACCCAGTACTTC,CASSYRASGETQYF
TRBJ1-2,TRBV7-8,.,.,TGTGCCAGCAGCCCCCGAAGGGGGGGAGGTTACTATGGCTACACCTTC,CASSPRRGGGYYGYTF
TRBJ2-6,TRBV7-6,many,.,TGTGCCAGCAGCCTAAGGGCGGACCAAATGTTCTCTGGGGCCAACGTCCTGACTTTC,CASSLRADQMFSGANVLTF
TRBJ1-2,TRBV7-2,few,.,TGTGCCAGCAGCGTCGGGACACCTGGCTACACCTTC,CASSVGTPGYTF
TRBJ2-7,TRBV11-2,.,.,TGTGCCAGCAGCTTAGACGCAGTACCTTCCTACGAGCAGTACTTC,CASSLDAVPSYEQYF
TRBJ2-6,TRBV15,few,.,TGTGCCACCAGCACACAATCTGGGGCCAACGTCCTGACTTTC,CATSTQSGANVLTF
TRBJ1-2,TRBV6-5,few,.,TGTGCCAGCAGCCCTATTACAGGGTCCGGAGGCTACACCTTC,CASSPITGSGGYTF
TRBJ2-7,TRBV20-1,many,.,TGCAGTGCCTTGGCGCGGGGGCCCTCCTACGAGCAGTACTTC,CSALARGPSYEQYF
TRBJ2-5,TRBV9,few,TRBD1,TGTGCCAGCAGGAAAGGGACAGGGGGAGATCAAGAGACCCAGTACTTC,CASRKGTGGDQETQYF
TRBJ2-1,TRBV29-1,many,.,TGCAGCGTTGCCGCCCTAGCTTATAGGGACAATGAGCAGTTCTTC,CSVAALAYRDNEQFF
TRBJ2-1,TRBV4-3,many,TRBD2,TGCGCCAGCAGCCAAGATGGGCCGGGGCGGGGGGACGTGCAGTTCTTC,CASSQDGPGRGDVQFF
TRBJ2-5,TRBV7-8,few,.,TGTGCCAGCAGCTCACCGAGGGGGGATGGAGAGACCCAGTACTTC,CASSSPRGDGETQYF
TRBJ2-3,TRBV5-5,once,.,TGTGCCAGCGCCTTTGCTAGCACAGATACGCAGTATTTT,CASAFASTDTQYF
TRBJ2-7,TRBV20-1,.,.,TGCAGTGCCATCACTGGGGGGTACGAGCAGTACTTC,CSAITGGYEQYF
TRBJ1-4,TRBV12-3/TRBV12-4,.,.,TGTGCCAGCAGTCCCCAGGGGTGGGCTAATGAAAAACTGTTTTTT,CASSPQGWANEKLFF
TRBJ2-1,TRBV21-1,.,.,TGTGCCAGCAGCAAAGTAGGGTCGGACAATGAGCAGTTCTTC,CASSKVGSDNEQFF
TRBJ1-4,TRBV7-2,many,.,TGTGCCAGCAGCCTAAGATGGGGGTTTGGGGAAAAACTGTTTTTT,CASSLRWGFGEKLFF
TRBJ2-7,TRBV7-7,.,TRBD1,TGTGCTAGCAGCCTCCGGACAGGCTTAAATGGGCAGTACTTC,CASSLRTGLNGQYF
TRBJ1-3,TRBV15,few,.,TGTGCCACCAGCAGAGATTTATCGGGAAACACCATATATTTT,CATSRDLSGNTIYF
TRBJ2-7,TRBV6-5,many,TRBD1,TGTGCCAGCAGCCCAGGACAGGGGAGGCAGTACTTC,CASSPGQGRQYF
TRBJ2-3,TRBV4-1,.,.,TGCGCCAGCAGCCAAGTCCTAGCACTGACAGATACGCAGTATTTT,CASSQVLALTDTQYF
TRBJ1-4,TRBV7-8,.,TRBD1,TGTGCCAGCAGCTCAGTGAACCGGGACAGAAATGAAAAACTGTTTTTT,CASSSVNRDRNEKLFF
TRBJ2-6,TRBV28,few,.,TGTGCCAGCACCCTGGGGGTTTTCTCTGGGGCCAACGTCCTGACTTTC,CASTLGVFSGANVLTF
TRBJ1-5,TRBV18,.,.,TGTGCCAGCTCACCATCCCCCCCGCCGGGGCCCCAGCATTTT,CASSPSPPPGPQHF
TRBJ2-7,TRBV18,few,TRBD2,TGTGCCAGCTCACCCCCGGGACTAGCCTACTACGAGCAGTACTTC,CASSPPGLAYYEQYF
TRBJ2-5,TRBV4-3,few,.,TGCGCCAGCAGCCAAGATCATCGGGAGAAGACCCAGTACTTC,CASSQDHREKTQYF
TRBJ2-3,TRBV20-1,.,.,TGCAGTGCTAGAGTTCTTGAGGTCTGGCAGGCTGAAGACACAGATACGCAGTATTTT,CSARVLEVWQAEDTDTQYF
TRBJ2-3,TRBV14,few,.,TGTGCCAGCAGTTACAGATCCCCGAGGACCACAGATACGCAGTATTTT,CASSYRSPRTTDTQYF
TRBJ1-2,TRBV4-3,.,.,TGCGCCGGCAGCCCGGGACTTAACTATGGCTACACCTTC,CAGSPGLNYGYTF
TRBJ1-2,TRBV9,.,TRBD1,TGTGCCAGCAGCGTAGCGGGGGACAGTAACTATGGCTACACCTTC,CASSVAGDSNYGYTF
TRBJ2-5,TRBV12-3/TRBV12-4,.,TRBD1,TGTGCCAGCAGCCCACCGGGACAGGGGGAAGAGACCCAGTACTTC,CASSPPGQGEETQYF
TRBJ2-7,TRBV13,.,TRBD1,TGTGCCAGCAGCTTAGGAAGGGACAGGGGGTCCTACGAGCAGTACTTC,CASSLGRDRGSYEQYF
TRBJ1-5,TRBV20-1,few,TRBD1,TGCAGTGCTAGTTTGCAGGGGGTACAGCCCCAGCATTTT,CSASLQGVQPQHF
TRBJ2-5,TRBV20-1,.,.,TGCAGTGCTAGAGTGGCCGGGTCCCGGGGAGAGACCCAGTACTTC,CSARVAGSRGETQYF
TRBJ1-1,TRBV12-3/TRBV12-4,.,.,TGTGCCAGCAGTCCCAATCTTTTAAGGAGGCAGGGGACTGAAGCTTTCTTT,CASSPNLLRRQGTEAFF
TRBJ2-1,TRBV30,few,.,TGTGCCTGGAGGTGGGGGGTCGGGCGGAGTGAGCAGTTCTTC,CAWRWGVGRSEQFF
TRBJ2-5,TRBV2,.,TRBD2,TGTGCCAGTCTAGCGGGGGGCCGGGGTGAGCAGTACTTC,CASLAGGRGEQYF
TRBJ2-3,TRBV5-5,.,.,TGTGCCAGCAGCCCGCATTTAGATACGCAGTATTTT,CASSPHLDTQYF
TRBJ1-2,TRBV5-1,.,.,TGCGCCAGCAGCAGCCGGGACGGAAACTATTGCTACACCTTC,CASSSRDGNYCYTF
TRBJ2-3,TRBV7-3,.,.,TGTGCCAGCAGCTTGGGACGACACACAGATACGCAGTATTTT,CASSLGRHTDTQYF
TRBJ2-7,TRBV6-2/TRBV6-3,few,TRBD2,TGTGCCAGCAGCAAGACTAGCGGGGGGGCCTACGAGCAGTACTTC,CASSKTSGGAYEQYF
TRBJ2-3,TRBV14,few,.,TGTGCCAGCAGCCGATCTGGTCGGGCAGATACGCAGTATTTT,CASSRSGRADTQYF
TRBJ1-2,TRBV10-2,many,.,TGCGCCAGCAGTTCCGGGACACAACTATTTAACTATGGCTACACCTTC,CASSSGTQLFNYGYTF
TRBJ2-3,TRBV28,few,TRBD1,TGTGCCAGCAGTGGACCCGGGACAGCGAGCACAGATACGCAGTATTTT,CASSGPGTASTDTQYF
TRBJ2-1,TRBV23-1,.,TRBD1,TGCGCCAACAGACAGGGGAGATACAATGAGCAGTTCTTC,CANRQGRYNEQFF
TRBJ2-1,TRBV9,many,.,TGTGCCAGCAGCGGCGCTATGTACAATGAGCAGTTCTTC,CASSGAMYNEQFF
TRBJ2-3,TRBV3-1,few,TRBD2,TGTGCCAGCAGCCAAGCAGCGGGGGGGCTCGGAGATACGCAGTATTTT,CASSQAAGGLGDTQYF